Each of the 17 T cell receptor beta chains below was sequenced from the same sample in a study of blood T cell repertoires in COVID-19. The protocol was immunoSEQ multiplex PCR, while the TCRdb copy is restricted to in-frame clones and leaves out a portion. The data contain roughly 140,000 clones, about 80% of them singletons. The sequencing sample was made of peripheral blood. All receptors come from a human donor in a cohort sampled during active COVID-19.

The chain is built from TRBV19 and TRBJ1-2; TRBD1 might be the D (6 bases). This CDR3 has 14 amino acids. Trimming stripped 3 bases from V and 5 bases from J, with 13 bases between. CDR1 and CDR2 (germline): LNHDA, SQIVND (reference sequence). The CDR3 region has the DNA TGTGCCAGTAGTATGGGAGGGGGTCGGTATGGCTACACCTTC. As protein: CASSMGGGRYGYTF.

The chain carries TRBV6-5 and TRBJ1-5, with 8 bases fitting TRBD1. CDR3 length equals 16 residues. Germline trimming cut 1 base from V and 5 bases from J; bases unmatched to any gene: 7. Germline assignment: CDR1 MNHEY and CDR2 SVGAGI. The DNA for the CDR3 is TGTGCCAGCAGTTACTTCCCGGACAGGGTGGATCAGCCCCAGCATTTT. Translating it yields CASSYFPDRVDQPQHF.

The chain recombines TRBV7-9 with TRBJ1-1, with D unclear. Trimming took off 5 bases at V and 1 base at J, with 14 bases between the two ends. The V gene's germline CDR1 is SEHNR and CDR2 FQNEAQ (reference sequence). The CDR3 loop spans 15 amino acids. The CDR3 DNA reads TGTGCCAGCAGCCCTTACGGTTCGGGGAACACTGAAGCTTTCTTT. It translates to CASSPYGSGNTEAFF.

CDR3 nucleotides: TGCGCCAGCAGTCTCCCCCAGCAACGGACAAACTGCACAGATACGCAGTATTTT. Its translation is CASSLPQQRTNCTDTQYF. The chain carries TRBV23-1 and TRBJ2-3; tentative D call: TRBD1 (5 bases). TRBV23-1 is an open reading frame whose function is uncertain. This CDR3 is built from 18 residues. V was shortened by 4 bases and J by 1 base, with 21 bases between the two germline ends.

The rearrangement uses TRBV10-2 and TRBJ1-6; no clear D gene. The V end was cut by 0 bases, the J end by 0 bases, with 3 bases between. Germline lookup yields CDR1 WSHSY and CDR2 SAAADI. There are 15 residues in the CDR3. The CDR3: CASSESNSYNSPLHF. As DNA, the CDR3 is TGCGCCAGCAGTGAGTCCAACTCCTATAATTCACCCCTCCACTTT.

This rearrangement joins TRBV2 to TRBJ2-4; 10 nucleotides agree with TRBD2. V gave up 7 bases and J gave up 0 bases; unmatched junction bases: 6. The germline V gene has CDR1 SNHLY and CDR2 FYNNEI. The CDR3 extends over 16 amino acids. As DNA, the CDR3 is TGTGCCAGCACCGATAGCGGGGGGCTAGCCAAAAACATTCAGTACTTC. Its protein is CASTDSGGLAKNIQYF.

The chain links TRBV5-6 to TRBJ2-3, with D perhaps matching TRBD2 (7 bases). The CDR3 spans 15 residues. The germline V gene has CDR1 SGHDT and CDR2 YYEEEE. V lost 3 bases and J lost 3, with 14 bases in between. CDR3 sequence: CASSSRGPGTDTQYF. In DNA form, the CDR3 reads TGTGCCAGCAGCTCGCGGGGGCCGGGAACAGATACGCAGTATTTT.

The chain carries TRBV6-5 and TRBJ2-5; 9 positions agree with TRBD2. Germline V gene data show CDR1 as MNHEY and CDR2 as SVGAGI. The V and J ends lost 6 bases and 5 bases, in that order; junction bases with no gene match: 4. The CDR3 totals 13 residues. The CDR3 DNA sequence: TGTGCCAGCAGGCGGGGGGGCGGGGAGACCCAGTACTTC. This gives the protein CASRRGGGETQYF.

The chain carries TRBV6-6 and TRBJ2-7; D is possibly TRBD2 (6 bases). Germline V gives CDR1 MNHNY, CDR2 SVGAGI (reference sequence). The CDR3 spans 14 residues. V was clipped by 5 bases and J by 2 bases, with 13 bases between them. The DNA for the CDR3 is TGTGCCAGCAGTGCGTCGGGAGCCACCTACGAGCAGTACTTC. Its protein is CASSASGATYEQYF.

This clone was seen more than once but under ten times. J is TRBJ2-7 and V is TRBV4-2; 7 bases fit TRBD2. The CDR3 sequence is 16 residues long. The junction had 11 bases not matched to a gene; V was cut back by 0 bases and J by 6 bases. Germline-derived CDR1 and CDR2 are LGHNA and YNFKEQ. CDR3 loop: CASSQEGGSYLSEQYF. CDR3 sequence (DNA): TGTGCCAGCAGCCAAGAGGGAGGGAGTTACCTCTCCGAGCAGTACTTC.

The J gene is TRBJ2-7, the V gene TRBV5-1; weak D call: TRBD2 (5 bases). Germline V CDR1 and CDR2: SGHRS, YFSETQ. V was clipped by 1 base and J by 0 bases, with 17 bases between them. The length of the CDR3 is 17 residues. The CDR3 nucleotides read TGCGCCAGCAGCTTGTCTGGAGGCGGGCACCGCTCCTACGAGCAGTACTTC. Translating gives CASSLSGGGHRSYEQYF.

This clone was seen a single time. The rearrangement links TRBV5-4 to TRBJ1-6, with 7 bases matching TRBD1. The germline gives CDR1 SGHNT, CDR2 YYREEE (reference sequence). CDR3 size: 14 residues. J lost 8 bases, V lost 1 base, and 3 bases had no gene match. In nucleotides, the CDR3 is TGTGCCAGCAGCTTGAACAGGGGTTATTCACCCCTCCACTTT. It codes for CASSLNRGYSPLHF.

Points on this clone: Other nucleotide sequences from this sample produce the same CDR3. CDR3 loop: CSVDRNYGYTF. As DNA, the CDR3 is TGCAGCGTAGACAGAAACTATGGCTACACCTTC. V is TRBV29-1 and J is TRBJ1-2; D is possibly TRBD1 (5 bases). The CDR3 covers 11 residues. The V end was cut by 6 bases, the J end by 2 bases, with 7 bases between. CDR1 SQVTM and CDR2 ANQGSEA come from the germline V gene.

The rearrangement uses TRBV9 and TRBJ2-5; 7 nucleotides match TRBD1. CDR3 length: 14 amino acids. With V trimmed by 6 bases and J by 2 bases, 7 bases remained unmatched. Germline loops: CDR1 SGDLS, CDR2 YYNGEE. The CDR3 reads CASNADREQETQYF. The CDR3 DNA sequence: TGTGCCAGCAACGCTGACAGGGAACAAGAGACCCAGTACTTC.

As concerns this clone: This sample also contains other DNA sequences that code for the same CDR3. The chain joins TRBV5-1 to TRBJ2-7, with D possibly TRBD1 on 5 matching bases. Trimming stripped 6 bases from V and 0 bases from J, with 10 bases between. Germline V CDR1 and CDR2: SGHRS, YFSETQ. The CDR3 consists of 13 residues. The CDR3 nucleotides read TGCGCCAGCACAAGGGGTTCCTCCTACGAGCAGTACTTC. Amino acid sequence: CASTRGSSYEQYF.

This chain connects TRBV6-2 or TRBV6-3 to TRBJ2-7; 9 positions match TRBD2. Germline loops: CDR1 MNHEY, CDR2 SVGEGT. This CDR3 is built from 19 residues. With V trimmed by 4 bases and J by 3 bases, 19 bases remained unmatched. The CDR3 is CASSSWASGVKLEFYEQYF. In DNA form, the CDR3 reads TGTGCCAGCAGTTCGTGGGCTAGCGGGGTCAAGTTGGAGTTCTACGAGCAGTACTTC.

The V call is TRBV10-2, the J call TRBJ1-4, with D hard to call. The CDR3 spans 16 residues. CDR1 and CDR2 (germline): WSHSY, SAAADI. V was clipped by 8 bases and J by 8 bases, with 24 bases between them. This CDR3 is CASATTGPGRGEKLFF. The CDR3 DNA reads TGCGCCAGCGCAACGACCGGGCCCGGGAGAGGGGAAAAACTGTTTTTT.